These T cell receptor beta chains were read from a single sample in a study of control samples from healthy donors and cancer patients. Profiling relied on immunoSEQ multiplex PCR, and the TCRdb table lists in-frame clones only, not all of them. Of about 150,000 clones listed, 93% are singletons. Sequenced sample: blood. The receptors shown here come from a man between 18 and 35 years old in good health. Each CDR3 is given with its conserved first and last residue. The D gene is left open where the match is weak. Size is stated for part of the rows, as once, few or many counts, or as a class when the clone is expanded.

TRBJ1-3	-	TRBV7-9	-	CASSSTMGAGNTIYF	TGTGCCAGCAGCTCAACAATGGGAGCTGGAAACACCATATATTTT
TRBJ2-7	-	TRBV25-1	-	CASSEVRGGTGNYEQYF	TGTGCCAGCAGTGAAGTACGGGGGGGGACAGGAAATTACGAGCAGTACTTC
TRBJ1-2	once	TRBV7-2	-	CASSPDRRTALNYGYTF	TGTGCCAGCAGCCCAGACAGGCGGACAGCGCTTAACTATGGCTACACCTTC
TRBJ2-1	-	TRBV14	-	CASSQPTQRVINEQFF	TGTGCCAGCAGCCAACCCACCCAGCGGGTGATTAATGAGCAGTTCTTC
TRBJ2-7	-	TRBV15	-	CATSRALLDYEQYF	TGTGCCACCAGCAGAGCGCTTTTAGACTACGAGCAGTACTTC
TRBJ1-6	-	TRBV11-1	-	CASSPAAETYNSPLHF	TGTGCCAGCAGCCCCGCGGCAGAGACATATAATTCACCCCTCCACTTT
TRBJ2-3	once	TRBV5-1	TRBD2	CASSLGTSGRLRFDTQYF	TGCGCCAGCAGCTTGGGGACTAGCGGGAGGTTGAGGTTCGATACGCAGTATTTT
TRBJ1-1	-	TRBV29-1	-	CSVRDSLWTEAFF	TGCAGCGTCCGAGACAGTTTATGGACTGAAGCTTTCTTT
TRBJ1-2	-	TRBV20-1	-	CSAAGDYGYTF	TGCAGTGCGGCAGGGGACTATGGCTACACCTTC
TRBJ1-2	-	TRBV4-3	-	CASREGEASGYTF	TGCGCCAGCAGGGAAGGTGAGGCTAGCGGCTACACCTTC
TRBJ1-1	-	TRBV6-5	-	CASSSLIGVEAFF	TGTGCCAGCAGTTCCCTAATTGGGGTTGAAGCTTTCTTT
TRBJ1-1	-	TRBV18	TRBD1	CASSPAGQYTEAFF	TGTGCCAGCTCACCGGCGGGACAGTACACTGAAGCTTTCTTT
TRBJ1-5	-	TRBV19	TRBD1	CASTQGSNQPQHF	TGTGCCAGCACACAGGGGAGCAATCAGCCCCAGCATTTT
TRBJ2-1	-	TRBV19	-	CASSIGQSLYNEQFF	TGTGCCAGTAGTATAGGACAAAGTCTCTACAATGAGCAGTTCTTC
TRBJ2-4	-	TRBV6-2/TRBV6-3	-	CASSSVGGWDIQYF	TGTGCCAGCAGTTCCGTGGGGGGTTGGGACATTCAGTACTTC
TRBJ1-2	once	TRBV2	-	CASSESLDSPLYGYTF	TGTGCCAGCAGTGAATCCCTGGACAGTCCCCTCTATGGCTACACCTTC
TRBJ1-2	-	TRBV5-6	TRBD1	CASSLVGQGPYTF	TGTGCCAGCAGCTTGGTTGGACAGGGCCCCTACACCTTC
TRBJ2-5	-	TRBV29-1	-	CSVEDSQGRIYQETQYF	TGCAGCGTTGAAGATTCGCAGGGGAGGATTTACCAAGAGACCCAGTACTTC
TRBJ1-6	-	TRBV3-1/TRBV3-2	-	CASSQPRDGNSPLHF	TGTGCCAGCAGCCAACCCCGGGACGGCAATTCACCCCTCCACTTT
TRBJ1-4	-	TRBV10-3	-	CAISDGFSEQLFF	TGTGCCATCAGTGACGGGTTTTCAGAACAACTGTTTTTT
TRBJ2-7	-	TRBV3-1/TRBV3-2	-	CASSLAAAYEQYF	TGTGCCAGCAGCCTAGCGGCTGCCTACGAGCAGTACTTC
TRBJ1-4	-	TRBV19	-	CASSLARGGRNEKLFF	TGTGCCAGTAGTTTGGCCCGTGGGGGGAGAAATGAAAAACTGTTTTTT